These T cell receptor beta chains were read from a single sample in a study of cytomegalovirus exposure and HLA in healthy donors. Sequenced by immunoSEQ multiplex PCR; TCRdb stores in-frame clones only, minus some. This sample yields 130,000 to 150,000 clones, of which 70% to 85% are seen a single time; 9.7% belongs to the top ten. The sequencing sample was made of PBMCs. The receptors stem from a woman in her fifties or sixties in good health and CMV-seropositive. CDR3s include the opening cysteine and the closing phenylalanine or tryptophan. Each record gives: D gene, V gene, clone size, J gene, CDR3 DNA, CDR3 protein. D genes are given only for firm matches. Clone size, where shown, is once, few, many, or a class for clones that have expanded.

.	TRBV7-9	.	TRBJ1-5	TGTGCCAGCAGCTTGGGGCAGTATCAGCCCCAGCATTTT	CASSLGQYQPQHF
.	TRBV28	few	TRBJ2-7	TGTGCCAGCAGTGTTGGGAGCTACGAGCAGTACTTC	CASSVGSYEQYF
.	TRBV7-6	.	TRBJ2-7	TGTGCCAGCAGCGCATCCGGGACTCAATATCTCAAATACGAGCAGTACTTC	CASSASGTQYLKYEQYF
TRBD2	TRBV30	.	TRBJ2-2	TGTGCCTGGAGTAAGATGTTAGCGGGAGGGCCGACCGGGGAGCTGTTTTTT	CAWSKMLAGGPTGELFF
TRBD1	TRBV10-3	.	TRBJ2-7	TGTGCCATCAGGGGACAGGGCGAGGGAGCCTTATCGTACAAGCAGTACTTC	CAIRGQGEGALSYKQYF
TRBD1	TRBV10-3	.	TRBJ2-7	TGTGCCATCAGACCCGACAGGGGGGACTCCTACGAGCAGTACTTC	CAIRPDRGDSYEQYF
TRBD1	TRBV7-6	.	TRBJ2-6	TGTGCCAGCAGCAGGGACAGGGGGTCTGGGGCCAACGTCCTGACTTTC	CASSRDRGSGANVLTF
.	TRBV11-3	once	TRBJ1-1	TGTGCGATAGGGGCCCGACTGAACACTGAAGCTTTCTTT	CAIGARLNTEAFF
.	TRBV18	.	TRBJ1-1	TGTGCCAGCTCATATACAGAGAACACTGAAGCTTTCTTT	CASSYTENTEAFF
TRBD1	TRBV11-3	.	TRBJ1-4	TGTGCCAGCAGCTCCGGGACAGGGGATGAAAAACTGTTTTTT	CASSSGTGDEKLFF
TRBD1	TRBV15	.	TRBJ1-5	TGTGCCACACGGACAGGGCGGGATCAGCCCCAGCATTTT	CATRTGRDQPQHF
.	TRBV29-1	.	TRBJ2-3	TGCAGCGTTGGGGGGGCTTTAGGGAGGGTCACAGATACGCAGTATTTT	CSVGGALGRVTDTQYF
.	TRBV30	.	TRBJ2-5	TGTGCCTGGCTACAGGTCCCTCAAGAGACCCAGTACTTC	CAWLQVPQETQYF
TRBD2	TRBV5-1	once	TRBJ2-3	TGCGCCAGCAGCTTGGACCGACTAGCGGGAGGAAGGAGTACGCAGTATTTT	CASSLDRLAGGRSTQYF
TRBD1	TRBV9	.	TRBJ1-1	TGTGCCAGCCGTCCCGAAGGGACAGGCCCGAACACTGAAGCTTTCTTT	CASRPEGTGPNTEAFF
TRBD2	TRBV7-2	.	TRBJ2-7	TGTGCCAGCAGCCTGCAAGGGACTAGCGGGAGGGCCAGGGAAGGCGAGCAGTACTTC	CASSLQGTSGRAREGEQYF
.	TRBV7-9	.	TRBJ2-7	TGTGCCAGCAGCGCGTCCTACGAGCAGTACTTC	CASSASYEQYF
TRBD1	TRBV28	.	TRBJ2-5	TGTGCCAGCAGATTCCTCGCCGACAGGGGGGCAGAGACCCAGTACTTC	CASRFLADRGAETQYF
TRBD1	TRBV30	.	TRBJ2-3	TGTGCCTGCAGAGGACAGGCCACAGATACGCAGTATTTT	CACRGQATDTQYF
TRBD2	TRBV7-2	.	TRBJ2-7	TGTGCCAGCAGCTTCTTAGCGGGCTCCTACGAGCAGTACTTC	CASSFLAGSYEQYF
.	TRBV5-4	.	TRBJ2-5	TGTGCCAGCAGCGGGGTTACGGGGGGCTCACAAGAGACCCAGTACTTC	CASSGVTGGSQETQYF
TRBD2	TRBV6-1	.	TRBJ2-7	TGTGCCAGCAGTGCGGGGGGCTTCTGGGAGCGGGAGCGTTTCTACGAGCAGTACTTC	CASSAGGFWERERFYEQYF
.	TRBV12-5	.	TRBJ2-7	TGTGCTAGTGGTTTAGGGGGCGAGCAGTACTTC	CASGLGGEQYF
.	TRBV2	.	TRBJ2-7	TGTGCCAGCAGTGAAGGACATTCCGAGCAGTACTTC	CASSEGHSEQYF
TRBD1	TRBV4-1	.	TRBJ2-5	TGCGCCAGCAGCCAAGATCCCCTTCTCTACAAGACAGGGATGGAGACCCAGTACTTC	CASSQDPLLYKTGMETQYF
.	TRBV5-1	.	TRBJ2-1	TGCGCCAGCAGCTCTATACCCGGGAGTTCCAATGAGCAGTTCTTC	CASSSIPGSSNEQFF
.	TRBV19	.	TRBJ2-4	TGTGCCAGTAGTAGCGGGACGTCCAAAAACATTCAGTACTTC	CASSSGTSKNIQYF
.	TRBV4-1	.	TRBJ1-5	TGCGCCAGCAGCCAAGAGGTCACAGGGAGTCAGCCCCAGCATTTT	CASSQEVTGSQPQHF
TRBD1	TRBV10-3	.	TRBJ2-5	TGTGCCATCAGTGCTAGGACAGGGAATACAGAGACCCAGTACTTC	CAISARTGNTETQYF
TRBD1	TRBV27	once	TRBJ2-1	TGTGCCAGCAGTTCCGCCGACAGGGCCGGCCCCGTGTTCTTC	CASSSADRAGPVFF
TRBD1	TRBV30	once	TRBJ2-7	TGTGCCTGGAGTTCCCGACAGGGCTACTCCTACGAGCAGTACTTC	CAWSSRQGYSYEQYF
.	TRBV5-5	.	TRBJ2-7	TGTGCCAGCAGCCCAGCAGGGGCCGAGCAGTACTTC	CASSPAGAEQYF
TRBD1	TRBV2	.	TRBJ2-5	TGTGCCAGCAGTGTTGGGACAGGGGGCGGTGAGACCCAGTACTTC	CASSVGTGGGETQYF
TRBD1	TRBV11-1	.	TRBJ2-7	TGTGCCAGCAGCCGGACAGGGGCTTACTACGAGCAGTACTTC	CASSRTGAYYEQYF